This record looks at one T cell receptor (beta chain) sequence and its context. Its cognate antigen is unknown. This specimen belongs to a study of Ad26.COV2.S vaccination and SARS-CoV-2 variants. Study results and limitations: Placebo recipients showed lower spike-specific TCR breadth than vaccinees. Vaccine and placebo groups showed comparable non-spike TCR breadth. Once vaccination had occurred, spike-specific CD8+ and CD4+ T cell responses reportedly showed substantial breadth.

TCRdb's copy holds only in-frame clones and misses some; the assay was immunoSEQ multiplex PCR. The sample lists some 240,000 clones; 87% were seen once. Stated treatment: roughly 20 received Ad26.COV2.S at low or high dose, single or two shots; roughly 5 received placebo; per-sample allocation not given. On day 63 after the first injection, vaccine and placebo recipients gave samples. Aged 18-55 years, donor was enrolled in Boston in about 2020. The germline CDR1 and CDR2 sequences are SNHLY and FYNNEI. Deletions cut 7 bases from V and 1 base from J, with 11 bases between. The CDR3 extends over 15 amino acids.

The TCR was taken from a person aged 18-60 years who received the Ad26.COV2.S COVID-19 vaccine or a placebo. This chain uses TRBV2 with TRBJ1-6; no reliable D call. The sequencing here drew on peripheral blood, taken in a trial of Ad26.COV2.S vaccine versus placebo. The chain's CDR3 is CASKVEGSYNSPLHF. CDR3 nucleotide sequence: TGTGCCAGCAAAGTAGAGGGATCCTATAATTCACCCCTCCACTTT.